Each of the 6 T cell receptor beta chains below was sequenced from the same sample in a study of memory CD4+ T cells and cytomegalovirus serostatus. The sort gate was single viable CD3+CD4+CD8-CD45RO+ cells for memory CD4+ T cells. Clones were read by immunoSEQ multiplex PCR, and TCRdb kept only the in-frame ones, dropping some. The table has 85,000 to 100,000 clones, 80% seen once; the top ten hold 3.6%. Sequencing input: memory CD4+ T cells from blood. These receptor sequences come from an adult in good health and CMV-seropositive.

CDR3 coding DNA: TGTGCCAGCAGCCCCTACAGGGTCTACGAGCAGTACTTC. Its protein product is CASSPYRVYEQYF. The chain links TRBV5-8 to TRBJ2-7; D possibly corresponds to TRBD1 (6 bases). The CDR3 loop spans 13 amino acids. V lost 4 bases and J lost 3, with 11 bases in between. Germline CDR1 reads SGHTS; CDR2 reads YDEGEE.

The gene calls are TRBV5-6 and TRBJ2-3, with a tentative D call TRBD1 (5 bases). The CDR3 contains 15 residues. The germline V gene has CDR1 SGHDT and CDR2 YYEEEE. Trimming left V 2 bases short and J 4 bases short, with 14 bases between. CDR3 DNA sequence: TGTGCCAGCAGCTTCGACAGCCGATCCGCAGATACGCAGTATTTT. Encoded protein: CASSFDSRSADTQYF.

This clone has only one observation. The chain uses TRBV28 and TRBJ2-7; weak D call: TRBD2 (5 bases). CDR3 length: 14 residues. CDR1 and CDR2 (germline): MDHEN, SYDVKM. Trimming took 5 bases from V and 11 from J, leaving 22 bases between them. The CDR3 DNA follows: TGTGCCAGCAGTCTCCCGGTAGGGCCTAGCTTAAAGTACTTC. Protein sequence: CASSLPVGPSLKYF.

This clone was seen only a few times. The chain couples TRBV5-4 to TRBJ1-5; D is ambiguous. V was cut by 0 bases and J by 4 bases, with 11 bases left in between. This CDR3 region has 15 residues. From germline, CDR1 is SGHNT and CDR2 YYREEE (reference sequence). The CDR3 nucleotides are TGTGCCAGCAGCTTGGATGGTGGTTTGAATCAGCCCCAGCATTTT. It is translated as CASSLDGGLNQPQHF.

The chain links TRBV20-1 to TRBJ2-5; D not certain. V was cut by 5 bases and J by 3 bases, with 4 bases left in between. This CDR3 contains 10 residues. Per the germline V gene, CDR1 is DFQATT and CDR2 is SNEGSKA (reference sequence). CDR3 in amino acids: CSAVKETQYF. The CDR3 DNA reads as TGCAGTGCTGTAAAAGAGACCCAGTACTTC.

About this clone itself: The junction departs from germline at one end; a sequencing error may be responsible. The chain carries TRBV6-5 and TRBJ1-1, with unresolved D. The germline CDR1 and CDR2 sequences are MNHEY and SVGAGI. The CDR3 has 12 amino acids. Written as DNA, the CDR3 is TGTGCCATCAGTGACGGGAACACTGAAGCTTTCTTT. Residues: CAISDGNTEAFF.